These 21 T cell receptor beta chains share one sample of origin, sequenced in a study of blood T cell repertoires in COVID-19. Measured with immunoSEQ multiplex PCR; TCRdb has only the in-frame clones, and not every one. The data hold over 90,000 clones, with 86% observed a single time. The material sequenced was peripheral blood. The receptors derive from a woman in her sixties or seventies in a cohort sampled during active or convalescent COVID-19.

The rearrangement links TRBV9 to TRBJ2-1, with D possibly matching TRBD2 (5 bases). CDR3 length equals 14 residues. The V end lost 4 bases, the J end lost 7 bases, and 15 bases lay between the germline ends. Germline V lookup: CDR1 SGDLS, CDR2 YYNGEE. CDR3 sequence reads: CASSQGTRSNEQFF. CDR3 coding DNA: TGTGCCAGCAGCCAAGGAACTAGATCAAATGAGCAGTTCTTC.

V is TRBV7-8 and J is TRBJ1-2; unclear D gene. The germline gives CDR1 SGHVS, CDR2 FQNEAQ. Between the trimmed V and J ends, which lost 5 bases and 6 bases, there was a span of 10 bases. This CDR3 contains 12 residues. The CDR3 nucleotides are TGTGCCAGCAGCCCTCTGGCCCATGGCTACACCTTC. Translated: CASSPLAHGYTF.

The V call is TRBV19, the J call TRBJ1-2; TRBD1 might be the D (5 bases). This CDR3 has 14 residues. Germline V gene sequence: CDR1 LNHDA, CDR2 SQIVND (reference sequence). V was pared by 7 bases and J by 1 base, with 13 bases between. The CDR3 nucleotides are TGTGCCAGTAACCCGGAGGGGTATAACTATGGCTACACCTTC. Protein sequence: CASNPEGYNYGYTF. The variable domain in full, completed from reference TRBV19 and TRBJ1-2, reads DGGITQSPKYLFRKEGQNVTLSCEQNLNHDAMYWYRQDPGQGLRLIYYSQIVNDFQKGDIAEGYSVSREKKESFPLTVTSAQKNPTAFYLCASNPEGYNYGYTFGSGTRLTVV.

The J gene is TRBJ2-2, the V gene TRBV13; 13 nucleotides agree with TRBD2. The CDR3 has 19 residues. The V and J ends lost 4 bases and 1 base, in that order; junction bases with no gene match: 9. Germline CDR1 reads PRHDT; CDR2 reads FYEKMQ (reference sequence). CDR3 loop: CASSSYWTSGSRNTGELFF. The CDR3 DNA follows: TGTGCCAGCAGCTCCTACTGGACTAGCGGGAGCCGGAACACCGGGGAGCTGTTTTTT.

This clone was found once. J is TRBJ1-1 and V is TRBV12-3 or TRBV12-4, with D perhaps matching TRBD1 (5 bases). This CDR3 is 13 amino acids long. Trimming took off 1 base at V and 9 bases at J, with 12 bases between the two ends. The CDR3: CASSLGARAKAFF. The CDR3 DNA reads TGTGCCAGCAGTTTAGGGGCCAGGGCTAAAGCTTTCTTT.

The chain uses TRBV20-1 and TRBJ2-7; D remains ambiguous. Trimming shortened V by 3 bases and J by 0 bases, and 12 bases separated the two germline ends. This CDR3 is 14 amino acids long. Germline lookup yields CDR1 DFQATT and CDR2 SNEGSKA (reference sequence). CDR3 residues: CSASASSSSYEQYF. The CDR3 region has the DNA TGCAGTGCTAGTGCCAGTTCTAGCTCCTACGAGCAGTACTTC.

This clone appeared a single time. The rearrangement uses TRBV29-1 and TRBJ1-1, with D tentatively TRBD1 (5 bases). Germline V gene data show CDR1 as SQVTM and CDR2 as ANQGSEA. The CDR3 is made up of 13 amino acids. V was shortened by 6 bases and J by 1 base, with 12 bases between the two germline ends. CDR3 region: CSVGAQPNTEAFF. Here the CDR3 DNA reads TGCAGCGTAGGGGCCCAACCGAACACTGAAGCTTTCTTT. The whole variable domain, remainder taken from reference TRBV29-1 and TRBJ1-1, is SAVISQKPSRDICQRGTSLTIQCQVDSQVTMMFWYRQQPGQSLTLIATANQGSEATYESGFVIDKFPISRPNLTFSTLTVSNMSPEDSSIYLCSVGAQPNTEAFFGQGTRLTVV.

The V and J genes are TRBV7-8 and TRBJ2-7; D unresolved. The CDR3 has 16 residues. Germline CDR1 is SGHVS and CDR2 is FQNEAQ. Trimming removed 0 bases from V and 2 bases from J, with 14 bases in between. CDR3: CASSLADRSPPYEQYF. CDR3 DNA sequence: TGTGCCAGCAGCTTAGCGGATAGGAGTCCCCCCTACGAGCAGTACTTC.

V and J are TRBV2 and TRBJ2-5; TRBD1 aligns across 9 bases. V was clipped by 8 bases and J by 4 bases; unmatched bases: 11. Germline loops: CDR1 SNHLY, CDR2 FYNNEI. The CDR3 spans 15 residues. CDR3 sequence (DNA): TGTGCCAGCGAGCAACAGGGGGCTCGGGGAGAGACCCAGTACTTC. Translation: CASEQQGARGETQYF.

This chain connects TRBV11-2 to TRBJ2-7; 7 nucleotides line up with TRBD1. The CDR3 length is 12 residues. J lost 3 bases, V lost 6 bases, and 2 bases had no gene match. The germline gives CDR1 SGHAT, CDR2 FQNNGV. The CDR3 is CASSRDSYEQYF. The CDR3, as DNA: TGTGCCAGCAGTAGGGACAGCTACGAGCAGTACTTC.

The chain uses TRBV5-6 and TRBJ1-1; D perhaps matches TRBD1 (5 bases). This CDR3 has 12 amino acids. Trimming left V 6 bases short and J 8 bases short, with 14 bases between. Germline V CDR1 and CDR2: SGHDT, YYEEEE. CDR3: CASIVGEGEAFF. The DNA for the CDR3 is TGTGCCAGCATCGTCGGGGAGGGGGAAGCTTTCTTT.

This clone was recorded once. This chain joins TRBV6-6 and TRBJ1-1; perhaps TRBD1 as D (5 bases). This CDR3 region has 13 residues. V dropped 4 bases and J dropped 4 bases, with 10 bases sitting between them. Per the germline V gene, CDR1 is MNHNY and CDR2 is SVGAGI (reference sequence). The CDR3 bases are TGTGCCAGCAGTTTTTTGACAGCCACTGAAGCTTTCTTT. Amino acid sequence: CASSFLTATEAFF.

This clone was picked up a small number of times. The chain has TRBV5-1 and TRBJ2-1; 8 bases align to TRBD2. CDR1 and CDR2 (germline): SGHRS, YFSETQ. V was pared by 0 bases and J by 1 base, with 3 bases of the junction left unmatched. The CDR3 spans 16 residues. The CDR3 coding sequence is TGCGCCAGCAGCTTGGTTAGCGGGAAGTCCTACAATGAGCAGTTCTTC. This sequence encodes CASSLVSGKSYNEQFF.

The rearrangement joins TRBV5-1 to TRBJ1-4; weak D call: TRBD1 (5 bases). This CDR3 contains 18 residues. Germline CDR1 is SGHRS and CDR2 is YFSETQ. V dropped 4 bases and J dropped 0 bases, with 19 bases sitting between them. The CDR3 coding sequence is TGCGCCAGCAGCCGGGACCAGCTCGGGGGTCCAACTAATGAAAAACTGTTTTTT. It yields the protein CASSRDQLGGPTNEKLFF.

This chain links TRBV4-1 with TRBJ2-1, with 7 bases lining up with TRBD1. J gave up 7 bases and V 0 bases, and 6 bases lay outside the gene matches. The CDR3 runs 15 residues. The germline V gene encodes CDR1 MGHRA and CDR2 YSYEKL. The CDR3 loop is CASSQEAGGVNEQFF. In nucleotides, the CDR3 is TGCGCCAGCAGCCAAGAGGCAGGGGGAGTAAATGAGCAGTTCTTC.

This clone has just one count. The chain uses TRBV3-1 (or the pseudogene TRBV3-2) and TRBJ1-5; D gene unclear. This CDR3 comprises 12 residues. The V end lost 2 bases, the J end lost 8 bases, and 7 bases lay between the germline ends. Germline V gene data show CDR1 as LGHDT and CDR2 as YNNKEL (reference sequence). Here the CDR3 reads CASSQLGEPQHF. The CDR3 DNA reads as TGTGCCAGCAGCCAATTGGGCGAGCCCCAGCATTTT.

The rearrangement uses TRBV3-1 (or the pseudogene TRBV3-2) and TRBJ2-3; 9 bases map to TRBD2. Germline V gene data show CDR1 as LGHDT and CDR2 as YNNKEL (reference sequence). The CDR3 length is 17 residues. The trim removed 2 bases at V and 0 bases at J, leaving 6 bases unmatched. As DNA, the CDR3 is TGTGCCAGCAGCCAACCCGGGACTAGCCCCAGCACAGATACGCAGTATTTT. Protein sequence: CASSQPGTSPSTDTQYF.

This rearrangement joins TRBV24-1 to TRBJ2-1; 7 bases are a match to TRBD1. Germline CDR1 KGHDR, CDR2 SFDVKD. The V and J ends lost 3 bases and 3 bases, in that order; junction bases with no gene match: 7. CDR3 length: 16 residues. This CDR3 is CATSDAQGDHYNEQFF. The DNA of the CDR3 is TGTGCCACCAGTGATGCGCAGGGGGACCACTACAATGAGCAGTTCTTC.

The chain combines TRBV28 with TRBJ2-7; 11 bases fit TRBD1. There are 13 residues in the CDR3. V lost 6 bases and J lost 6; bases outside the gene matches: 4. Germline CDR1 reads MDHEN; CDR2 reads SYDVKM. The CDR3 region has the DNA TGTGCCAGCAGGGGACAGGGGGAGCGCGAGCAGTACTTC. Residues: CASRGQGEREQYF. Full variable domain (remainder filled in from reference TRBV28 and TRBJ2-7): DVKVTQSSRYLVKRTGEKVFLECVQDMDHENMFWYRQDPGLGLRLIYFSYDVKMKEKGDIPEGYSVSREKKERFSLILESASTNQTSMYLCASRGQGEREQYFGPGTRLTVT.

The rearrangement joins TRBV4-1 to TRBJ2-2; maybe TRBD2 (7 bases). The CDR3 extends over 13 amino acids. The ends were cut back, 5 bases at V and 6 bases at J, with 10 bases in the middle. Germline values: CDR1 MGHRA, CDR2 YSYEKL. CDR3 sequence reads: CASSKGGAGELFF. CDR3 bases: TGCGCCAGCAGCAAAGGGGGGGCCGGGGAGCTGTTTTTT.

Regarding this clone: The junction differs from germline at one of its ends, possibly a read error. V and J are TRBV7-7 and TRBJ2-1, with 8 bases that match TRBD2. The length of the CDR3 is 16 residues. The germline V gene encodes CDR1 SSHAT and CDR2 FNYEAQ (reference sequence). This chain's CDR3 is CASSLEGTRPYNEQFF. In DNA form, the CDR3 reads TGTGCTAGCAGCTTAGAAGGGACTAGACCCTACAATGAGCAGTTCTTC.